This record looks at one T cell receptor beta chain sequence and its context. This clone was seen only a few times. Its antigen is unknown. No base quality values were provided; no much bigger clone lies one nucleotide off. The sample belongs to a study of vaccination effects on CD4 cells after COVID-19 (dated by TCRdb to 2022 to 2024). In terms of the full investigation: Each participant received two doses of an mRNA SARS-CoV-2 vaccine, either BNT162b2 or mRNA-1273. Pre-vaccine samples were drawn from a couple of convalescent patients 16 days and one week before the first dose, at 142 and 148 days after COVID-19 diagnosis. SARS-CoV-2 spike-specific CD4+ TCR repertoires from before and after mRNA vaccination were compared in COVID-19 convalescent patients and in infection-naive vaccine recipients. Altogether, around eleven COVID-19 convalescent patients and a few SARS-CoV-2-naive healthy vaccine recipients made up the full study. In the study, cultures from other donors were sequenced using the Oncomine TCR Beta short-read assay on an Illumina iSeq 100. The research as a whole found: Marked clonal contraction was observed in both infection-induced and vaccine-induced clones at late post-vaccination timepoints, consistent with waning T cell responses. Only a small number of convalescent patients were included, and no early post-infection timepoints were available, which limited the study. In convalescent patients, the post-vaccine spike-reactive repertoire was composed mainly of new vaccine-induced clones that were largely distinct from infection-induced clones.

In the ViraFEST assay, PBMC were stimulated with viral peptide pools, and antigen-specific CD4+ T cell clonotypes were then identified by expansion using TCR sequencing. After 10 days of culture, CD4+ T cells were isolated with the EasySep CD4+ T cell isolation kit. Convalescent patients had PCR-confirmed SARS-CoV-2 infection between March and December 2020, before Alpha, Beta and Delta variants emerged in the United States. About 2.1 million PBMC per well were cultured with approximately 10 ug/ml peptides in IMDM containing roughly 5% human AB serum, about 10 IU/ml IL-2 and gentamicin. On days 3 and 7, half of the culture medium was replaced with fresh IL-2-containing medium. Unless noted otherwise, every peptide stimulation condition was grown in triplicate wells. Using Ficoll-Paque Plus gradient centrifugation, PBMC were separated from whole blood and then either used fresh or cryopreserved at -140C. The spike proteins of SARS-CoV-2 and of the common cold coronaviruses HCoV-NL63, HCoV-OC43 and HCoV-229E were spanned by overlapping peptide pools. The QIAamp micro DNA kit was used to extract genomic DNA from the cultured CD4+ T cells.

The library came from the immunoSEQ multiplex PCR assay. DNA from the CD4+ T cells that had been cultured and isolated underwent TCR beta CDR3 sequencing. The original methods were these. Non-productive TCR sequences were removed and reads were trimmed to the CDR3 region, keeping CDR3s of at least 7 amino acids. The MANAFEST web app was used to identify antigen-specific clonotypes by comparing expansion in peptide wells with expansion in reference cultures. To count as positive, a clone had to show expansion at FDR<0.05 compared with the reference and with all other wells, an odds ratio above 5, and a frequency above 0.1% in two replicate wells. A clonotype was called cross-reactive if it was significantly expanded both in SARS-CoV-2 spike wells and in at least one common cold coronavirus spike condition. CDR3 similarity was assessed by Levenshtein distance with the stringdist R package, and unrooted trees were built with ape in R 3.6.1. Here the immuneACCESS table is served through TCRdb, limited to in-frame sequences with V and J called. Missing clones are a known gap in these copies; in checked studies unresolved V genes cover under half, and the rest lacks a known reason. The DNA was the basis for D and trimming; V, J and clone size are from that table. This sample has around 30,000 clones in its table, and approximately 70% of those were observed once. The top ten clonotypes cover 18% of the sample.

Including the terminal cysteine and phenylalanine, the CDR3 comprises 18 residues. Kept here is only the CDR3 DNA, which spans 54 bases and is read in frame from base 1. The V end gives up 8 bases and the J end 4 bases, leaving 18 bases in the junction not matched to a gene. CDR1 and CDR2, looked up from the germline V gene, are SGHAT and FQNNGV. The sequences come from CD4+ T cells from PBMCs cultured with SARS-CoV-2 spike peptides, collected before COVID-19 vaccination. The sample's cell subset or site label, in plain terms: SARS-CoV-2 spike overlapping peptide pool stimulation. The sequence is built from TRBV11-2 and TRBJ2-2, with TRBD1 identical over 8 junction bases. The receptor was isolated from a human donor who had a prior SARS-CoV-2 infection. The CDR3 here reads CASSFRGVAGGRTGELFF. The DNA reads as follows: TGTGCCAGCTCTTTTAGAGGGGTAGCAGGGGGCCGCACCGGGGAGCTGTTTTTT.